This paragraph reports one T cell receptor beta chain. Antigen unknown. This specimen comes from a study of T cell repertoires in cytomegalovirus infection. Study overall: The public TCR beta signatures pointed to both CMV infection and matching HLA type. Study-level results: In two of eight donors, the top clonotype was HLA-C-restricted CMV-specific. The study identified carriers of CMV plus the relevant HLA from cumulative public TCR beta family frequency.

The CDR3 has 15 residues. V lost 0 bases, J lost 7 bases, and 16 bases lay in between. Germline V gene sequence: CDR1 DFQATT, CDR2 SNEGSKA (reference sequence). Each CDR3 protein gets one entry after TCRdb re-called the reads with MiXCR. This sample carries hundreds of thousands of distinct CDR3 sequences, more than 20% of them seen once, and the ten largest clones take roughly 8%. The sample consisted of CD8+ T cells from PBMCs. This TCR derives from a human donor in good health (CMV status not recorded). Some clones in this sample may be carry-over from other donors' samples. The chain recombines TRBV20-1 with TRBJ1-5, with no clear D. This CDR3 is CSARDRAFSTQPQHF. CDR3 DNA: TGCAGTGCTAGAGATAGGGCATTCTCAACCCAGCCCCAGCATTTT.